This TCR beta chain emerged from a study of a mutant IDH1 vaccine in newly diagnosed glioma. Overall study context: Treated patients showed a male proportion of roughly 62%, a female proportion of roughly 38%, and a mean age of 40.4 years.

Assay: immunoSEQ multiplex PCR; the TCRdb copy retains only in-frame clones and omits some. Of about 98,000 clones in the sample, around nine tenths were seen once. The germline gives CDR1 MNHEY, CDR2 SMNVEV (reference sequence). Trimming shortened V by 5 bases and J by 9 bases, and 21 bases separated the two germline ends. This CDR3 comprises 15 residues. Regarding time point: baseline, week 1 (first vaccination visit). The treatment is: pre-vaccination baseline after standard-of-care therapy. Material: PBMCs, obtained from a glioma patient treated with radiotherapy, temozolomide or both. The sequence came from a woman in her 50s with glioma. This chain links TRBV27 with TRBJ2-3; D is undetermined. The CDR3 is CASSTEAVWAGTQYF. The CDR3 DNA sequence: TGTGCCAGCAGTACAGAGGCGGTGTGGGCCGGGACGCAGTATTTT.